The table lists the clone carrying this TCR beta chain with a few counts. What it binds is unknown. Trimming took 2 bases from V and 3 from J; bases not matched to a gene: 6. The germline gives CDR1 SGHRS, CDR2 YFSETQ. This CDR3 is 15 amino acids long. TCRdb ran MiXCR on the RT-PCR reads and lists one entry per CDR3 protein. Here the sample spans over 750,000 distinct CDR3 sequences, over 20% being singletons. This record comes from a study of response to subunit inactivated influenza vaccine. Findings and limits, study-wide: Every seasonal influenza vaccination brings in few new T cells, the authors suggested.

The clonotype was recovered from a man in his fifties who received an inactivated influenza vaccine. Sequences were derived from PBMCs from blood, sampled roughly 5 days after vaccination. The chain carries TRBV5-1 and TRBJ2-7; 9 bases line up with TRBD2. CDR3 coding DNA: TGCGCCAGCAGCTTAAGACTAGCGGAAGTCTACGAGCAGTACTTC. This codes for CASSLRLAEVYEQYF.